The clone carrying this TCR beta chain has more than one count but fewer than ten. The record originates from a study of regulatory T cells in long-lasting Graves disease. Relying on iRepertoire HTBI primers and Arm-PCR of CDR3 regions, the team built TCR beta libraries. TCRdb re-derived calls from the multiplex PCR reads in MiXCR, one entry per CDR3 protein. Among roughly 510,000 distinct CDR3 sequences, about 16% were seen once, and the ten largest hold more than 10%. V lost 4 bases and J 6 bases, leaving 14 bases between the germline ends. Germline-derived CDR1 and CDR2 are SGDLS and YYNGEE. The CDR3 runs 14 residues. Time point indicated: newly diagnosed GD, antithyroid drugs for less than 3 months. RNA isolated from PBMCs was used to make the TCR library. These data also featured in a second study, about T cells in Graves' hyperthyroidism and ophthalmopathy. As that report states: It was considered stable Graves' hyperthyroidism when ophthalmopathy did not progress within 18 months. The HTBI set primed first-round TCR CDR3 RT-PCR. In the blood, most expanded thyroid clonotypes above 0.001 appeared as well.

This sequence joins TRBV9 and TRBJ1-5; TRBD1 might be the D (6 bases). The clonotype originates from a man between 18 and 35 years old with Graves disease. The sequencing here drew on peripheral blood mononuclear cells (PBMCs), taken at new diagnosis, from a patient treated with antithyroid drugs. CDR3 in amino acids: CASSPAGGPQPQHF. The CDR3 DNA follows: TGTGCCAGCAGCCCTGCTGGGGGCCCTCAGCCCCAGCATTTT.